The clone carrying this TCR beta chain was observed a handful of times. The CDR3 extends over 18 amino acids. After removal of 0 bases from V and 4 bases from J, the junction contained 5 bases not matched to a gene. The germline V gene encodes CDR1 SGDLS and CDR2 YYNGEE. Expressed TCRB transcripts were sequenced after all isolated RNA was converted to cDNA. Generated by immunoSEQ multiplex PCR, the TCRdb table keeps only in-frame clones and is missing some. The sample lists some 150,000 clones, roughly 10% occurring once. The data belong to a study of beta chain features in type 1 diabetes. The sequenced sample was central memory CD4+ T cells from blood. The chain recombines TRBV9 with TRBJ2-2; TRBD2 matches at 14 bases. This clonotype originated in a woman in her forties in good health. CDR3 sequence reads: CASSVAIGLAGGTGELFF. For the CDR3, the DNA is TGTGCCAGCAGCGTAGCGATAGGACTAGCGGGGGGCACCGGGGAGCTGTTTTTT. Complete variable domain (other parts from reference TRBV9 and TRBJ2-2): DSGVTQTPKHLITATGQRVTLRCSPRSGDLSVYWYQQSLDQGLQFLIQYYNGEERAKGNILERFSAQQFPDLHSELNLSSLELGDSALYFCASSVAIGLAGGTGELFFGEGSRLTVL.